This entry lists 29 T cell receptor beta chains sequenced from one sample in a study of tumor and adjacent non-tumor tissue in lung cancer. Three rounds of nested PCR, following a modified ARM-PCR protocol, produced the TCRbeta library. Each CDR3 protein is one row after TCRdb ran MiXCR on the multiplex PCR reads. The sample holds more than 95,000 distinct CDR3 sequences, around three fifths seen once. No cell sorting was done before RNA was extracted from the tissue. The sample was lung tumor tissue. These TCRs come from a man aged 25 to 40 with non-small cell lung cancer.

The CDR3 DNA reads as TGTGCCAGCAGCACAACCAGGACAGAGAATTCACCCCTCCACTTT. Translated: CASSTTRTENSPLHF. J is TRBJ1-6 and V is TRBV11-2; the D gene is possibly TRBD1 (6 bases). Germline lookup yields CDR1 SGHAT and CDR2 FQNNGV. The V end lost 5 bases, the J end lost 7 bases, and 15 bases lay between the germline ends. The CDR3 extends over 15 amino acids.

This clonotype is a singleton in its sample. This chain links TRBV24-1 with TRBJ2-2; 10 bases agree with TRBD2. The V gene's germline CDR1 is KGHDR and CDR2 SFDVKD. This CDR3 region has 17 residues. V gave up 4 bases and J gave up 5 bases; unmatched junction bases: 9. The CDR3 loop is CATSDMASGSDTGELFF. The CDR3 nucleotides read TGTGCCACCAGTGACATGGCTAGCGGGAGTGATACCGGGGAGCTGTTTTTT.

About this clonotype itself: Germline is not matched at one junction end, which may reflect a read error. V and J are TRBV11-2 and TRBJ2-7; D is possibly TRBD2 (5 bases). The CDR3 contains 13 residues. Germline CDR1 SGHAT, CDR2 FQNNGV. The CDR3 loop is CASSCSDPYEQYF. DNA for the CDR3: TGCGCCAGCAGCTGTAGCGACCCCTACGAGCAGTACTTC.

Concerning this clonotype: A much larger clone is a single base away; this may be a read error. V is TRBV13 and J is TRBJ2-3; D may be TRBD1 (5 bases). This CDR3 is built from 11 residues. Germline loops: CDR1 PRHDT, CDR2 FYEKMQ (reference sequence). The CDR3 nucleotides are TGTGCCAGCAGCGCTACAGGTACGCAGTATTTT. Encoded protein: CASSATGTQYF.

Turning to this clonotype: This could be a read error, since a much larger clone is one nucleotide away. The chain recombines TRBV6-2 or TRBV6-3 with TRBJ2-7, with 10 bases lining up with TRBD2. CDR1 MNHEY and CDR2 SVGEGT come from the germline V gene. This CDR3 region has 16 residues. Here the CDR3 reads CASSFPTSGLSYEQHF. CDR3 coding DNA: TGTGCCAGCAGTTTTCCGACTAGCGGGCTGTCCTACGAGCAGCACTTC.

This clonotype was seen a few times. A read error may account for a junction end that differs from germline. The CDR3 protein is CSVRTGDEQYF. The CDR3 DNA sequence: TGCAGCGTAAGGACAGGGGACGAGCAATACTTC. V and J are TRBV29-1 and TRBJ2-7; 9 bases are shared with TRBD1. The length of the CDR3 is 11 residues. Germline V gene sequence: CDR1 SQVTM, CDR2 ANQGSEA.

As to this clonotype: This clone may be a read error of a much larger clone one base away. The chain is built from TRBV6-5 and TRBJ1-3; TRBD1 matches at 7 bases. Trimming at V came to 10 bases and at J to 0 bases, leaving 9 bases not matched to a gene. This CDR3 has 15 residues. CDR1 is MNHEY, CDR2 SVGAGI, per germline. CDR3 loop: CAITEGAFSGNTIYF. CDR3 nucleotide sequence: TGTGCCATCACCGAGGGGGCCTTCTCTGGAAACACCATATATTTT.

On this clonotype itself: A much larger clone lies one base from this, so it may be a read error. The chain uses TRBV20-1 and TRBJ2-3; 10 bases map to TRBD2. The germline CDR1 and CDR2 sequences are DFQATT and SNEGSKA (reference sequence). CDR3 length equals 14 residues. The CDR3 loop is CNAVTSGNTDTQYF. CDR3 DNA sequence: TGCAATGCCGTTACTAGCGGGAACACGGATACGCAGTATTTT.

As for this clonotype: Because it lacks the conserved phenylalanine or tryptophan at the end, this CDR3 is likely a read error. Because the CDR3's place on the DNA is in doubt, the DNA is left out and the CDR3 is given as listed by TCRdb. The J gene is TRBJ2-7, the V gene TRBV6-5; the D call TRBD1 from the table was never checked on the DNA. The CDR3 numbers 13 amino acids, ends counted. Per germline, CDR1 MNHEY and CDR2 SVGAGI. Here the CDR3 reads CASRGRTGNEQCL.

On this clonotype itself: A read error may be the cause here, since a much bigger clone is one base away. The V gene is TRBV6-1, the J gene TRBJ1-6, with a weak D call TRBD1 (6 bases). CDR3 length equals 15 residues. Germline CDR1 reads MNHNS; CDR2 reads SASEGT. The CDR3 DNA reads as TGTGCCGGCAGTGTACTAGGGGGAAGTGGATCACCCCTCCACTTT. Protein: CAGSVLGGSGSPLHF.

A remark on this clonotype: The junction and the germline gene differ at one end; a read error may be behind it. V is TRBV29-1 and J is TRBJ1-3; D not resolved. The germline V gene has CDR1 SQVTM and CDR2 ANQGSEA. This CDR3 is 16 amino acids long. CDR3 in amino acids: CSVEYVGSGSGKTIYF. In nucleotides, the CDR3 is TGCAGCGTTGAGTACGTCGGGTCGGGATCTGGAAAGACCATATATTTT.

This clonotype has more than one count but fewer than ten. Just one base apart from a much larger clone, this may be a read error. The chain joins TRBV6-5 to TRBJ1-3; the D gene is possibly TRBD1 (5 bases). Germline loops: CDR1 MNHEY, CDR2 SVGAGI. There are 15 residues in the CDR3. CDR3 DNA sequence: TGTGCCGGCAGTTACTACGGGGCCTCTGGAAACACCATATATTTT. Translating gives CAGSYYGASGNTIYF.

On this clonotype: A much larger clone differs by one base, so this may be a read error. The chain combines TRBV20-1 with TRBJ2-7, with 10 bases aligning to TRBD1. Trimming cost V 7 bases and J 2 bases; bases outside gene matches: 5. Germline CDR1 is DFQATT and CDR2 is SNEGSKA (reference sequence). The CDR3 is 13 amino acids. CDR3: CSVVTGGPYEQYF. DNA for the CDR3: TGCAGTGTTGTGACAGGGGGCCCCTACGAGCAGTACTTC.

Concerning this clonotype: This may be a read error: a much more frequent sequence differs by one nucleotide. J is TRBJ1-5 and V is TRBV5-6; D call uncertain. CDR1 and CDR2 (germline): SGHDT, YYEEEE. The CDR3 is made up of 13 amino acids. The CDR3 DNA follows: TGTGCCAACAGCTTGGGCAGTAATCAGCCCCAGCATTTT. It is translated as CANSLGSNQPQHF.

This clonotype was seen repeatedly, ten times or more. The gene calls are TRBV20-1 and TRBJ2-7; 7 bases are a match to TRBD1. Trimming took 6 bases from V and 0 from J; bases not matched to a gene: 2. In germline, CDR1 is DFQATT, CDR2 SNEGSKA (reference sequence). This CDR3 has 12 amino acids. The CDR3: CSADRDSYEQYF. The CDR3 nucleotides are TGCAGTGCCGACAGGGACTCCTACGAGCAGTACTTC.

J is TRBJ2-1 and V is TRBV20-1; no clear D. V was trimmed by 1 base and J by 5 bases, leaving 12 bases between them. Germline CDR1 and CDR2: DFQATT and SNEGSKA (reference sequence). This CDR3 has 14 residues. The CDR3 DNA follows: TGCAGTGCTAGAGGTAGTACCGTCCACAATGAGCAGTTCTTC. Its translation is CSARGSTVHNEQFF.

As to this clonotype: Relative to the germline gene, one junction end is altered; a read error may explain this. This sequence joins TRBV11-2 and TRBJ2-2, with D perhaps TRBD2 (5 bases). The germline V gene has CDR1 SGHAT and CDR2 FQNNGV. The CDR3 runs 15 residues. Written as DNA, the CDR3 is TGTGCCAGCAGCTTAAGTATAGTGAACACCGGGGAGATGTTTTTT. Amino acids: CASSLSIVNTGEMFF. Drawing the rest from reference TRBV11-2 and TRBJ2-2, the complete variable domain is EAGVAQSPRYKIIEKRQSVAFWCNPISGHATLYWYQQILGQGPKLLIQFQNNGVVDDSQLPKDRFSAERLKGVDSTLKIQPAKLEDSAVYLCASSLSIVNTGEMFFGEGSRLTVL.

Points on this clonotype: One junction end disagrees with the germline gene, perhaps due to a read error. The chain uses TRBV11-2 and TRBJ2-1, with no clear D. CDR1 and CDR2 (germline): SGHAT, FQNNGV. CDR3 length: 13 residues. The CDR3 coding sequence is TGTGCCAACAGCCCACACCAGACGATAGAGCAGTTCTTC. This translates into CANSPHQTIEQFF.

In this sample, this clonotype turned up many times. V usage is TRBV4-2 and J usage is TRBJ2-3, with 10 bases that match TRBD2. After removal of 1 base from V and 0 bases from J, the junction contained 7 bases not matched to a gene. Germline CDR1 LGHNA, CDR2 YNFKEQ. The CDR3 sequence is 18 residues long. The CDR3 DNA follows: TGTGCCAGCAGCCAAGGTTCCTTAGCGGGGGGTAGCACAGATACGCAGTATTTT. This sequence encodes CASSQGSLAGGSTDTQYF.

With respect to this clonotype: Without the conserved terminal phenylalanine or tryptophan, this CDR3 likely stems from a read error. The chain employs TRBV7-9 and TRBJ1-1, with D possibly being TRBD1 (6 bases). Germline V lookup: CDR1 SEHNR, CDR2 FQNEAQ (reference sequence). The length of the CDR3 is 16 residues. V lost 6 bases, J lost 0 bases, and 17 bases lay in between. The CDR3 coding sequence is TGTGCCAGCAGTCTAGGGGGGCCTGTAATGAACACTGAAGCTTTCTTA. Protein sequence: CASSLGGPVMNTEAFL.

CDR3: CTSSYSPLVNEQFF. The CDR3 region has the DNA TGTACTAGCAGTTACTCGCCACTAGTCAATGAGCAGTTCTTC. The gene calls are TRBV6-5 and TRBJ2-1; possibly TRBD2 for D (6 bases). This CDR3 contains 14 residues. Germline CDR1 is MNHEY and CDR2 is SVGAGI.

This clonotype was detected only a few times. A read error is possible here, since a much larger clone lies one base away. The chain employs TRBV24-1 and TRBJ1-5; D remains unclear. The CDR3 is made up of 14 amino acids. The germline CDR1 and CDR2 sequences are KGHDR and SFDVKD. V was cut by 4 bases and J by 4 bases, with 10 bases left in between. Here the CDR3 DNA reads TGTGCCACCAGTGACTCCCAACAGAATCAGCCCCAGCATTTT. Its protein is CATSDSQQNQPQHF.

A remark on this clonotype: Since a much larger clone is just one base distant, this may be a read error. The chain combines TRBV6-5 with TRBJ1-1; 9 positions match TRBD1. CDR1 is MNHEY and CDR2 is SVGAGI in the germline V gene. The CDR3 is 15 residues long. Trimming at V came to 5 bases and at J to 10 bases, leaving 14 bases not matched to a gene. The CDR3 region is CASSPGQGSPRRAFF. The CDR3 DNA sequence: TGTGCCAGCAGTCCGGGACAGGGATCTCCCAGGCGAGCTTTCTTT.

Of note for this clonotype: A read error may explain this, as a much larger clone is one base away. The CDR3 reads CASSYTEPRTAEQYF. CDR3 coding DNA: TGTGCCAGCAGCTATACAGAACCGCGTACGGCCGAGCAGTACTTC. The rearrangement joins TRBV5-6 to TRBJ2-7, with unresolved D. The ends were cut back, 3 bases at V and 6 bases at J, with 19 bases in the middle. The CDR3 has 15 residues. CDR1 is SGHDT, CDR2 YYEEEE, per germline.

This clonotype was counted many times. This sequence joins TRBV4-3 and TRBJ2-1; D is unclear. Germline V gene data show CDR1 as LGHNA and CDR2 as YSLEER. V lost 0 bases to trimming and J lost 7 bases, with 10 bases between them. The CDR3 sequence is 14 residues long. CDR3 sequence reads: CASSQDRAGNEQFF. The CDR3 DNA sequence: TGCGCCAGCAGCCAAGATCGGGCCGGGAATGAGCAGTTCTTC.

This clonotype has a count of ten or more. This chain links TRBV6-6 with TRBJ1-5; 8 positions agree with TRBD1. The V and J ends lost 5 bases and 6 bases, in that order; junction bases with no gene match: 6. CDR3 size: 14 residues. From germline, CDR1 is MNHNY and CDR2 SVGAGI (reference sequence). This CDR3 is CASSRDRGGQPQHF. Written as DNA, the CDR3 is TGTGCCAGCAGTAGAGACAGGGGTGGTCAGCCCCAGCATTTT.

As concerns this clonotype: Just one base apart from a much larger clone, this may be a read error. This chain links TRBV12-3 or TRBV12-4 with TRBJ2-5; tentative D call: TRBD2 (5 bases). Between the trimmed V and J ends, which lost 6 bases and 6 bases, there was a span of 14 bases. This CDR3 is 13 amino acids long. The chain's CDR3 is CASRPPGRKTQYF. As DNA, the CDR3 is TGTGCCAGCAGACCCCCGGGGAGAAAGACCCAGTACTTC.

As regards this clonotype: Given a much more abundant clone one base away, this may be a read error. The rearrangement uses TRBV4-2 and TRBJ2-3, with D tentatively TRBD2 (5 bases). The CDR3 spans 14 residues. CDR1 and CDR2 from the germline V gene are LGHNA and YNFKEQ. The CDR3 DNA sequence: TGTGTCAGCAGCCAGTCCGTCGGGGTAGATACGCAGTATTTT. It encodes CVSSQSVGVDTQYF.

This rearrangement joins TRBV11-3 to TRBJ2-1; the match to TRBD2 covers 7 bases. The CDR3 is made up of 16 amino acids. Per germline, CDR1 SGHNT and CDR2 YENEEA. With 9 bases clipped from V and 7 bases from J, the junction kept 18 bases outside the gene matches. The CDR3 here is CASRSFGAGERNEQFF. CDR3 DNA sequence: TGTGCCAGTAGATCTTTCGGGGCGGGGGAGCGGAATGAGCAGTTCTTC. Using reference TRBV11-3 and TRBJ2-1 for the parts outside the CDR3, the full variable domain is EAGVVQSPRYKIIEKKQPVAFWCNPISGHNTLYWYLQNLGQGPELLIRYENEEAVDDSQLPKDRFSAERLKGVDSTLKIQPAELGDSAVYLCASRSFGAGERNEQFFGPGTRLTVL.